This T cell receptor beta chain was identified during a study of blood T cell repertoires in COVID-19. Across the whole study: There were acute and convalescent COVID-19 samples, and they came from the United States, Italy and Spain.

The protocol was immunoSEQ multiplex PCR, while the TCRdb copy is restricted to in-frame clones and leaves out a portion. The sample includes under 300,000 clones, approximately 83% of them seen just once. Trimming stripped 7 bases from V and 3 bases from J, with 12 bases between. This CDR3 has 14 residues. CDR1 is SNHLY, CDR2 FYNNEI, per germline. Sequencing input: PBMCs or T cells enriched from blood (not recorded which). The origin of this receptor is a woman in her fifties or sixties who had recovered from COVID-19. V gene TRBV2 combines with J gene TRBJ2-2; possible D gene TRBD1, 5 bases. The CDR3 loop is CASKGSIHTGELFF. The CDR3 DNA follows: TGTGCCAGCAAGGGGTCAATACACACCGGGGAGCTGTTTTTT.